The clone carrying this T cell receptor beta chain appeared a few times. Its antigen is undetermined. Genomic DNA (around 2 micrograms) was obtained from cryopreserved PBMCs for construction of TCR beta libraries. The V gene lost 7 bases and the J gene lost 4 bases, with 8 bases spanning the gap. This CDR3 has 12 amino acids. Germline V gene sequence: CDR1 LNHDA, CDR2 SQIVND (reference sequence). This sample was taken from a study of cytotoxic CD8 clonotypes in ibrutinib-treated CLL. Study summary: The patient breakdown showed more than 9 relapsed/refractory and some 14 treatment-naive cases, with some 17 IGHV unmutated. The response samples were taken once patients had been treated for a median of approximately 13 months, range 6 to 36.

Broader study findings: In comparison with age-matched healthy donors, baseline clonality was higher and tracked circulating CD8+ T-cell counts.

Sequencing was performed with immunoSEQ multiplex PCR; in TCRdb, only in-frame clones are kept and a portion is missing. Altogether about 17,000 clones are present, about 70% being singletons, with the ten largest covering about 25%. The source is a human donor with chronic lymphocytic leukemia. The specimen comprised PBMCs, sampled after 12 months of ibrutinib treatment. The J gene is TRBJ2-1, the V gene TRBV19; tentatively, D is TRBD2 (7 bases). Here the CDR3 reads CASKGGYNEQFF. For the CDR3, the DNA is TGTGCCAGTAAGGGGGGGTACAATGAGCAGTTCTTC.